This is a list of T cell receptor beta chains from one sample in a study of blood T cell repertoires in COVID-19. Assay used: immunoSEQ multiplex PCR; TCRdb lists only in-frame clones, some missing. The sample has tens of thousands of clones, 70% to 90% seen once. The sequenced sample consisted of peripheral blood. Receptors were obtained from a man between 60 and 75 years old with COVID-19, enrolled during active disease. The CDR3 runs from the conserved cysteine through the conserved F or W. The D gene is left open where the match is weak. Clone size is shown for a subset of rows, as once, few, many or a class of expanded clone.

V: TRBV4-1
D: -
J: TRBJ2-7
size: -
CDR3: CASSQDPGYYEQYF
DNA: TGCGCCAGCAGCCAAGACCCCGGGTACTACGAGCAGTACTTC

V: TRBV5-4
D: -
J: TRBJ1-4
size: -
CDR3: CASSPRGDGEKLFF
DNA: TGTGCCAGCAGCCCTCGCGGCGATGGGGAAAAACTGTTTTTT

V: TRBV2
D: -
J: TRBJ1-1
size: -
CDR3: CASSVERREGAFF
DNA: TGTGCCAGCAGTGTGGAAAGGCGGGAGGGGGCTTTCTTT

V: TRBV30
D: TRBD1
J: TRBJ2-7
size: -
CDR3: CAWTRDRGREQYF
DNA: TGTGCCTGGACTCGGGACAGGGGAAGGGAGCAGTACTTC

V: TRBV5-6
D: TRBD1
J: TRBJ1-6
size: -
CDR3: CASSLGTGNNSPLHF
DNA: TGTGCCAGCAGCTTGGGGACAGGGAATAATTCACCCCTCCACTTT

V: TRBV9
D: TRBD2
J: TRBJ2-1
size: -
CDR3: CASSQERGDYNEQFF
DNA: TGTGCCAGCAGCCAAGAGCGGGGGGACTACAATGAGCAGTTCTTC

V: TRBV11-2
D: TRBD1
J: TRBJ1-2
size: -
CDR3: CASSLSQGEYYGYTF
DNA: TGTGCCAGCAGCCTGTCCCAGGGGGAGTACTATGGCTACACCTTC

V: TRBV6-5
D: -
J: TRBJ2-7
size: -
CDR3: CASSYLAVQGHDEQYF
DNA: TGTGCCAGCAGTTACCTAGCGGTCCAGGGACATGACGAGCAGTACTTC

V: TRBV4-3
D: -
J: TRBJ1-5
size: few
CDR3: CASSQGEGGQPQHF
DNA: TGCGCCAGCAGCCAAGGGGAGGGCGGTCAGCCCCAGCATTTT

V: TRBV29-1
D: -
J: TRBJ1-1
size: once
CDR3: CSVGQTGNTEAFF
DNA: TGCAGCGTTGGACAGACAGGGAACACTGAAGCTTTCTTT

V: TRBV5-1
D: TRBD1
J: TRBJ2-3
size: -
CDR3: CASSLESLGTASVTDTQYF
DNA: TGCGCCAGCAGCTTGGAATCTCTCGGGACAGCGTCTGTCACAGATACGCAGTATTTT

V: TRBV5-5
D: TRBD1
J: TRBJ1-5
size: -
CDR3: CASSQSRGTGGNQPQHF
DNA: TGTGCCAGCAGCCAGAGTAGGGGGACAGGGGGGAATCAGCCCCAGCATTTT

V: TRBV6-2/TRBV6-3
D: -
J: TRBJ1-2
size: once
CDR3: CASSYSRSSAATPSYGYTF
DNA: TGTGCCAGCAGTTACTCGAGGTCCTCCGCAGCAACTCCTTCCTATGGCTACACCTTC